This is a list of T cell receptor beta chains from one sample in a study of radiotherapy plus CTLA-4 blockade in lung cancer. Profiling relied on immunoSEQ multiplex PCR, and the TCRdb table lists in-frame clones only, not all of them. Of 60,000 to 70,000 clones listed, about 80% are singletons. The sequencing used peripheral blood, collected from a patient treated with radiotherapy plus ipilimumab. All receptors come from a human donor with non-small cell lung cancer who had a complete response to radiotherapy plus ipilimumab. Both conserved end residues are part of each CDR3. Fields, in order: J gene, D gene, V gene, clone size, CDR3 DNA, CDR3 protein. A D gene is named only where the DNA matches it firmly. Clone sizes are given selectively: once, few, many, or a class where the clone is expanded.

TRBJ1-2,NA,TRBV7-7,few,TGTGCCAGCAGCTTAGATCCCAGGGATGGCTACACCTTC,CASSLDPRDGYTF
TRBJ1-6,NA,TRBV4-1,medium-sized,TGCGCCAGCAGCCCGGGGGGATGGGGTGATTCACCCCTCCACTTT,CASSPGGWGDSPLHF
TRBJ2-2,NA,TRBV5-4,NA,TGTGCCAGCAGCTCGGACCCCTCAGCGAACACCGGGGAGCTGTTTTTT,CASSSDPSANTGELFF
TRBJ2-7,TRBD1,TRBV6-5,NA,TGTGCCAGCAGGGGGACAGGCCCCTACGAGCAGTACTTC,CASRGTGPYEQYF
TRBJ2-2,NA,TRBV7-2,NA,TGTGCCAGCAGCTTAAGAGGGAGGGGGATCTCGAACACCGGGGAGCTGTTTTTT,CASSLRGRGISNTGELFF
TRBJ2-7,TRBD2,TRBV7-2,NA,TGTGCCAGCAGCTTAGGAACTAGCGGGGGGACCTACGAGCAGTACTTC,CASSLGTSGGTYEQYF
TRBJ2-3,NA,TRBV9,once,TGTGCCAGCAGCCCCCGCCTACCCACAGATACGCAGTATTTT,CASSPRLPTDTQYF
TRBJ2-2,TRBD2,TRBV29-1,NA,TGCAGCGTTGGGCGGGAGACGAACACCGGGGAGCTGTTTTTT,CSVGRETNTGELFF
TRBJ1-4,TRBD1,TRBV10-3,NA,TGTGCCATCAGTGAGGCCGGGACAGGGGGCGTGGGAATTAATGAAAAACTGTTTTTT,CAISEAGTGGVGINEKLFF
TRBJ1-2,TRBD1,TRBV7-6,few,TGTGCCAGCAGCTTTGGAACAGGGGGGAACTATGGCTACACCTTC,CASSFGTGGNYGYTF
TRBJ2-3,TRBD2,TRBV5-1,NA,TGCGCCAGCAGCTTGTTGCTAGCGGGGTCTACTAGCACAGATACGCAGTATTTT,CASSLLLAGSTSTDTQYF
TRBJ2-5,TRBD1,TRBV18,NA,TGTGCCAGCTCGGGGACAGACCAAGAGACCCAGTACTTC,CASSGTDQETQYF
TRBJ1-1,NA,TRBV7-9,NA,TGTGCCAGTTCGAGGACTGAAGCTTTCTTT,CASSRTEAFF
TRBJ2-5,NA,TRBV7-8,NA,TGTGCCAGCATCCCGGGTGGGGGGGGCGAGACCCAGTACTTC,CASIPGGGGETQYF
TRBJ2-2,TRBD1,TRBV5-6,NA,TGTGCCAGCAGCATCCGGGACAGGGGGTCAACCGGGGAGCTGTTTTTT,CASSIRDRGSTGELFF
TRBJ1-2,NA,TRBV7-8,few,TGTGCCAGCAGCTTCTCCCCGGGACCGCAGGCCGGCTACACCTTC,CASSFSPGPQAGYTF
TRBJ1-2,NA,TRBV7-8,NA,TGTGCCAGCAGCTCCGAATGGGGCTATGGCTACACCTTC,CASSSEWGYGYTF
TRBJ1-3,NA,TRBV29-1,NA,TGCAGCGTTGAAGGACAATCTGGAAACACCATATATTTT,CSVEGQSGNTIYF
TRBJ1-6,NA,TRBV30,NA,NA,CAWSVLLSPLHF
TRBJ1-1,NA,TRBV5-5,NA,TGTGCCAGCAGCTTTAACATAATGAACACTGAAGCTTTCTTT,CASSFNIMNTEAFF
TRBJ2-3,NA,TRBV29-1,NA,TGCAGCGTTGAGGGGGGGCGCTACACAGATACGCAGTATTTT,CSVEGGRYTDTQYF
TRBJ2-1,NA,TRBV7-7,once,TGTGCTAGCAGCTTAAATCCTAGTCGGAATGAGCAGTTCTTC,CASSLNPSRNEQFF
TRBJ2-7,NA,TRBV5-1,NA,TGCGCCAGCAGCCCAAGGGGGGACTACGAGCAGTACTTC,CASSPRGDYEQYF
TRBJ1-5,TRBD1,TRBV27,NA,TGTGCCAGCAGTTCATGGACAGGGGGTGGGTCCCAGCATTTT,CASSSWTGGGSQHF
TRBJ1-2,TRBD1,TRBV4-1,NA,TGCGCCAGCAGCCAAGGTGGGACAGGTCCCGCTGCATATGGCTACACCTTC,CASSQGGTGPAAYGYTF
TRBJ1-5,NA,TRBV4-1,NA,TGCGCCAGCAGCCAAGATGGGGGAATCGGCAATCAGCCCCAGCATTTT,CASSQDGGIGNQPQHF
TRBJ1-2,TRBD1,TRBV30,NA,TGTGCCTGGAGTCGGGACAGGCCCTATGGCTACACCTTC,CAWSRDRPYGYTF
TRBJ1-4,NA,TRBV29-1,NA,TGCAGCGTTGGGGCCGCTGGAGGCGAAAAACTGTTTTTT,CSVGAAGGEKLFF
TRBJ2-1,TRBD1,TRBV2,NA,TGTGCCAACCAACCGGACAGGGGTGCCTACAATGAGCAGTTCTTC,CANQPDRGAYNEQFF